These 15 T cell receptor beta chains share one sample of origin, sequenced in a study of shared clonotypes between healthy human individuals. Clones were sequenced by immunoSEQ multiplex PCR, and TCRdb holds only the in-frame ones, with some missing. The table lists 90,000 to 120,000 clones, less than 75% of them singletons. The sample comprised memory CD8+ T cells sorted from blood. This sample's subset: CD45RO+ cells pooled with CCR7-negative TemRA cells. The receptors stem from a woman in her 30s in good health.

This clone was found a few times. V gene TRBV25-1 combines with J gene TRBJ2-3; D ambiguous. Trimming removed 1 base from V and 4 bases from J, with 9 bases in between. The CDR3 length is 14 residues. Germline V gives CDR1 MGHDK, CDR2 SYGVNS. This CDR3 is CASSEFGAADTQYF. CDR3 sequence (DNA): TGTGCCAGCAGTGAATTCGGAGCTGCAGATACGCAGTATTTT.

This clone was seen only a few times. V is TRBV2 and J is TRBJ2-3; 9 bases agree with TRBD1. V trimming: 8 bases; J trimming: 2 bases; junction bases outside the gene matches: 5. The CDR3 runs to 14 residues. Germline V gene sequence: CDR1 SNHLY, CDR2 FYNNEI. CDR3 protein: CASGGQGLTDTQYF. The CDR3 bases are TGTGCCAGCGGGGGACAGGGCCTCACAGATACGCAGTATTTT.

V is TRBV4-1 and J is TRBJ2-7; D is uncertain. The CDR3 spans 16 residues. Between the trimmed V and J ends, which lost 4 bases and 1 base, there was a span of 17 bases. Germline V CDR1 and CDR2: MGHRA, YSYEKL. The DNA of the CDR3 is TGCGCCAGCAGCCGGACGTTTGGGTTTCGATCCTACGAGCAGTACTTC. Its translation is CASSRTFGFRSYEQYF.

The rearrangement joins TRBV9 to TRBJ1-2; D unclear. This CDR3 has 12 amino acids. The V gene's germline CDR1 is SGDLS and CDR2 YYNGEE. The germline V and J ends were trimmed by 6 bases and 4 bases, with 10 bases remaining between them. The CDR3 DNA is TGTGCCAGCAACACAAGCCCCTATGGCTACACCTTC. It translates to CASNTSPYGYTF.

The gene calls are TRBV7-3 and TRBJ2-3; no reliable D call. Germline V lookup: CDR1 SGHTA, CDR2 FQGTGA. The V end was cut by 5 bases, the J end by 6 bases, with 9 bases between. CDR3 length: 12 amino acids. The CDR3 reads CASSLPGDTQYF. CDR3 nucleotide sequence: TGTGCCAGCAGCCTACCTGGGGATACGCAGTATTTT. The full variable domain, with the rest looked up from reference TRBV7-3 and TRBJ2-3, is GAGVSQTPSNKVTEKGKYVELRCDPISGHTALYWYRQSLGQGPEFLIYFQGTGAADDSGLPNDRFFAVRPEGSVSTLKIQRTERGDSAVYLCASSLPGDTQYFGPGTRLTVL.

The J gene is TRBJ2-3, the V gene TRBV10-3; TRBD2 matches 12 bases. Losses at the gene ends were 0 bases for V and 2 bases for J; bases not matched to a gene: 3. CDR1 is ENHRY and CDR2 is SYGVKD in the germline V gene. The CDR3 contains 17 residues. The CDR3 is CAISESRTSGDTDTQYF. Here the CDR3 DNA reads TGTGCCATCAGTGAGTCGAGGACTAGCGGGGACACAGATACGCAGTATTTT.

This rearrangement joins TRBV13 to TRBJ2-7, with 7 bases identical to TRBD1. With 1 base clipped from V and 1 base from J, the junction kept 4 bases outside the gene matches. The CDR3 is 15 residues long. The germline CDR1 and CDR2 sequences are PRHDT and FYEKMQ (reference sequence). CDR3 sequence: CASSLEGQSSYEQYF. The CDR3 nucleotides read TGTGCCAGCAGCTTAGAGGGACAGAGTTCCTACGAGCAGTACTTC.

This chain connects TRBV19 to TRBJ2-1, with D possibly being TRBD2 (6 bases). Germline CDR1 is LNHDA and CDR2 is SQIVND (reference sequence). The CDR3 runs 18 residues. V was clipped by 4 bases and J by 2 bases, with 21 bases between them. DNA for the CDR3: TGTGCCAGTAGTACCCTGTTCCGGCTGCGGGAACCCTACAATGAGCAGTTCTTC. Protein: CASSTLFRLREPYNEQFF.

This clone appeared a few times. This chain links TRBV9 with TRBJ1-3, with D perhaps matching TRBD1 (6 bases). Germline V CDR1 and CDR2: SGDLS, YYNGEE. Trimming pared 3 bases from V and 0 bases from J, leaving 16 bases between. This CDR3 comprises 17 residues. The CDR3 coding sequence is TGTGCCAGCAGCGCTGGGGCGGGACACCTCTCTGGAAACACCATATATTTT. Translating it yields CASSAGAGHLSGNTIYF.

This clone occurred a few times. This sequence joins TRBV11-1 and TRBJ2-5; D not certain. Germline loops: CDR1 SGHAT, CDR2 FQDESV (reference sequence). Trimming pared 5 bases from V and 1 base from J, leaving 17 bases between. CDR3 length equals 16 residues. CDR3 loop: CASSRIETPLQETQYF. The CDR3 nucleotides are TGTGCCAGCAGCCGGATCGAAACGCCCCTCCAAGAGACCCAGTACTTC.

The chain joins TRBV2 to TRBJ2-5; 10 nucleotides match TRBD2. V lost 3 bases, J lost 5 bases, and 12 bases stayed unmatched. This CDR3 has 17 residues. Germline assignment: CDR1 SNHLY and CDR2 FYNNEI. The DNA for the CDR3 is TGTGCCAGCAGTGACGATGGAGCGGGAGGGCGTTGGGAGACCCAGTACTTC. As protein: CASSDDGAGGRWETQYF.

J is TRBJ2-5 and V is TRBV5-5; 7 bases align to TRBD2. Germline V CDR1 and CDR2: SGHKS, YYEKEE (reference sequence). Trimming removed 0 bases from V and 5 bases from J; junction bases left unmatched: 10. This CDR3 is built from 16 residues. CDR3 loop: CASSLVSWEGAETQYF. CDR3 coding DNA: TGTGCCAGCAGCTTGGTTTCGTGGGAGGGTGCGGAGACCCAGTACTTC. Filled out from reference TRBV5-5 and TRBJ2-5, the complete variable domain reads DAGVTQSPTHLIKTRGQQVTLRCSPISGHKSVSWYQQVLGQGPQFIFQYYEKEERGRGNFPDRFSARQFPNYSSELNVNALLLGDSALYLCASSLVSWEGAETQYFGPGTRLLVL.

This clone has just one count. The J gene is TRBJ2-1, the V gene TRBV6-1; 9 bases fit TRBD1. In germline, CDR1 is MNHNS, CDR2 SASEGT. With V trimmed by 4 bases and J by 4 bases, 8 bases remained unmatched. The CDR3 loop spans 16 amino acids. The CDR3 DNA reads TGTGCCAGCAGTGTCACCGGGACAGGGCCTTACAATGAGCAGTTCTTC. Protein sequence: CASSVTGTGPYNEQFF.

This rearrangement joins TRBV6-5 to TRBJ1-5; no definite D call. V shed 0 bases and J shed 5 bases, with 5 bases lying between them. The CDR3 consists of 13 residues. Germline CDR1 MNHEY, CDR2 SVGAGI. Here the CDR3 DNA reads TGTGCCAGCAGTTACTCGACCCATCAGCCCCAGCATTTT. The encoded protein is CASSYSTHQPQHF.

The J gene is TRBJ2-2, the V gene TRBV28; D not certain. Germline V gene sequence: CDR1 MDHEN, CDR2 SYDVKM. Trimming shortened V by 10 bases and J by 5 bases, and 14 bases separated the two germline ends. The CDR3 is made up of 13 amino acids. CDR3 region: CATRPRWTGELFF. The DNA for the CDR3 is TGTGCCACCCGACCTAGGTGGACCGGGGAGCTGTTTTTT.